The rows below give T cell receptor beta chains drawn from one sample of a study of blood T cell repertoires in COVID-19. Measured with immunoSEQ multiplex PCR; TCRdb has only the in-frame clones, and not every one. Among more than 45,000 clones listed, 85% to 90% were seen once. The sample comprised peripheral blood. These receptors came from a man aged 65-85 years with acute or convalescent COVID-19. The CDR3 runs from the conserved cysteine through the conserved F or W. The D gene is left open where the match is weak. Size is stated for part of the rows, as once, few or many counts, or as a class when the clone is expanded.

V gene	D gene	clone size	J gene	CDR3 protein	CDR3 DNA
TRBV25-1	.	.	TRBJ1-4	CASSVGGAGNEKLFF	TGTGCCAGCAGTGTTGGGGGCGCTGGTAATGAAAAACTGTTTTTT
TRBV7-2	.	.	TRBJ1-5	CASSSQWGVGQPQHF	TGTGCCAGCAGCTCCCAGTGGGGGGTAGGCCAGCCCCAGCATTTT
TRBV3-1/TRBV3-2	.	.	TRBJ1-2	CASRASTAGPGYTF	TGTGCCAGCAGGGCCTCGACAGCGGGCCCTGGCTACACCTTC
TRBV6-1	TRBD1	.	TRBJ1-1	CASSEEGRDSRNTEAFF	TGTGCCAGCAGTGAGGAGGGTAGGGACAGCAGGAACACTGAAGCTTTCTTT
TRBV2	.	.	TRBJ1-6	CASGGLTNSPLHF	TGTGCCAGCGGTGGACTCACGAATTCACCCCTCCACTTT
TRBV30	.	.	TRBJ2-7	CAWSVGGSSYEQYF	TGTGCCTGGAGTGTTGGAGGGAGTTCCTACGAGCAGTACTTC
TRBV7-9	.	.	TRBJ1-2	CATPNRRPNYGYTF	TGTGCCACCCCAAACAGGCGACCTAACTATGGCTACACCTTC
TRBV2	.	.	TRBJ2-5	CASSELTGETQYF	TGTGCCAGCAGTGAGCTGACCGGGGAGACCCAGTACTTC
TRBV24-1	.	.	TRBJ1-1	CATSDQWSTEAFF	TGTGCCACCAGTGATCAATGGAGCACTGAAGCTTTCTTT
TRBV18	TRBD1	.	TRBJ2-7	CASSPGQGGEQYF	TGTGCCAGCTCACCTGGACAGGGTGGCGAGCAGTACTTC
TRBV7-7	TRBD1	.	TRBJ2-2	CASRLGQSTGELFF	TGTGCTAGCAGACTGGGACAGTCCACCGGGGAGCTGTTTTTT
TRBV19	TRBD1	few	TRBJ1-4	CASTGDRVATNEKLFF	TGTGCCAGTACCGGCGACAGGGTCGCAACTAATGAAAAACTGTTTTTT
TRBV29-1	.	.	TRBJ1-3	CSVTRGSGNTIYF	TGCAGCGTCACCAGGGGATCTGGAAACACCATATATTTT
TRBV3-1/TRBV3-2	.	.	TRBJ1-6	CASSQGSNRSPLHF	TGTGCCAGCAGCCAAGGCTCTAATCGTTCACCCCTCCACTTT
TRBV15	.	.	TRBJ1-6	CATSAPGQGSNSPLHF	TGTGCCACCAGCGCCCCGGGGCAGGGGAGCAATTCACCCCTCCACTTT
TRBV7-9	.	once	TRBJ1-2	CASSHTTAGHYGYTF	TGTGCCAGCAGCCATACCACCGCGGGCCACTATGGCTACACCTTC
TRBV3-1/TRBV3-2	.	.	TRBJ1-3	CASSQGTAPGNTIYF	TGTGCCAGCAGCCAAGGGACAGCTCCTGGAAACACCATATATTTT
TRBV4-1	TRBD1	.	TRBJ1-6	CASSQEGTGYNSPLHF	TGCGCCAGCAGCCAAGAGGGGACAGGGTATAATTCACCCCTCCACTTT
TRBV6-2/TRBV6-3	.	.	TRBJ2-7	CASSLTRYEQYF	TGTGCCAGCAGCCTAACTAGGTACGAGCAGTACTTC
TRBV7-2	TRBD1	.	TRBJ1-2	CASSFFSGGDSGYTF	TGTGCCAGCAGCTTTTTCTCAGGGGGCGATTCTGGCTACACCTTC
TRBV25-1	TRBD2	.	TRBJ2-5	CASSEYAGVALRIETQYF	TGTGCCAGCAGTGAATACGCGGGAGTGGCCTTGAGGATAGAGACCCAGTACTTC
TRBV28	TRBD1	once	TRBJ1-5	CASNPTGGWQPQHF	TGTGCCAGCAACCCGACAGGGGGGTGGCAGCCCCAGCATTTT
TRBV19	.	.	TRBJ2-1	CASSVVGGSNEQFF	TGTGCCAGTAGTGTGGTAGGAGGGAGTAATGAGCAGTTCTTC
TRBV29-1	.	.	TRBJ1-2	CSVANSYGYTF	TGCAGCGTCGCGAATAGCTATGGCTACACCTTC
TRBV7-2	TRBD2	.	TRBJ2-3	CASSFSGGADTQYF	TGTGCCAGCAGCTTCAGCGGGGGGGCAGATACGCAGTATTTT
TRBV19	TRBD1	.	TRBJ1-1	CASSTGGTQNTEAFF	TGTGCCAGTAGTACAGGGGGCACTCAGAACACTGAAGCTTTCTTT
TRBV13	.	.	TRBJ2-3	CASSSGGRGTDTQYF	TGTGCCAGCAGCTCCGGCGGGCGGGGCACAGATACGCAGTATTTT
TRBV29-1	.	.	TRBJ2-7	CSVEDSYEQYF	TGCAGCGTTGAAGACAGCTACGAGCAGTACTTC
TRBV6-5	TRBD1	.	TRBJ1-2	CASRPQGVANYGYTF	TGTGCCAGCAGGCCCCAGGGGGTAGCAAACTATGGCTACACCTTC
TRBV4-3	.	.	TRBJ2-1	CASRRDEQFF	TGCGCCAGCAGGAGAGATGAGCAGTTCTTC
TRBV19	.	once	TRBJ1-5	CASSDRPKGPQHF	TGTGCCAGTAGTGACAGACCCAAAGGGCCCCAGCATTTT
TRBV5-6	.	.	TRBJ1-5	CASSGTGNNQPQHF	TGTGCCAGCTCCGGGACTGGGAACAATCAGCCCCAGCATTTT
TRBV5-1	TRBD1	once	TRBJ2-5	CASSGDRGETQYF	TGCGCCAGCAGCGGGGACAGGGGAGAGACCCAGTACTTC
TRBV29-1	.	.	TRBJ2-1	CSAGTLYNEQFF	TGCAGCGCCGGGACACTGTACAATGAGCAGTTCTTC
TRBV7-2	TRBD1	.	TRBJ2-7	CASSLDSGTARYEQYF	TGTGCCAGCAGCTTAGATTCCGGGACAGCTAGATACGAGCAGTACTTC
TRBV5-1	.	.	TRBJ1-2	CASKTGQDPNYGYTF	TGCGCCAGCAAAACAGGGCAGGATCCTAACTATGGCTACACCTTC
TRBV5-1	TRBD2	.	TRBJ2-7	CASSWPTSGSDEQYF	TGCGCCAGCAGCTGGCCGACTAGCGGGAGCGACGAGCAGTACTTC
TRBV19	.	.	TRBJ2-4	CASSTRTLAKNIQYF	TGTGCCAGTAGTACCCGGACACTAGCCAAAAACATTCAGTACTTC
TRBV7-2	.	.	TRBJ2-5	CASSPLAETQYF	TGTGCCAGCAGCCCCCTAGCGGAGACCCAGTACTTC
TRBV15	.	.	TRBJ2-7	CATSPRSSGDEQYF	TGTGCCACCAGCCCCCGGTCGTCCGGAGACGAGCAGTACTTC
TRBV12-5	.	.	TRBJ2-7	CASGSKDTSYEQYF	TGTGCTAGTGGTTCCAAGGACACGTCTTACGAGCAGTACTTC
TRBV19	TRBD1	.	TRBJ2-2	CASSTGQGASDTGELFF	TGTGCCAGTAGTACTGGACAGGGGGCGTCGGACACCGGGGAGCTGTTTTTT
TRBV30	.	.	TRBJ1-5	CAWSSGPNQPQHF	TGTGCCTGGAGCTCTGGGCCCAATCAGCCCCAGCATTTT